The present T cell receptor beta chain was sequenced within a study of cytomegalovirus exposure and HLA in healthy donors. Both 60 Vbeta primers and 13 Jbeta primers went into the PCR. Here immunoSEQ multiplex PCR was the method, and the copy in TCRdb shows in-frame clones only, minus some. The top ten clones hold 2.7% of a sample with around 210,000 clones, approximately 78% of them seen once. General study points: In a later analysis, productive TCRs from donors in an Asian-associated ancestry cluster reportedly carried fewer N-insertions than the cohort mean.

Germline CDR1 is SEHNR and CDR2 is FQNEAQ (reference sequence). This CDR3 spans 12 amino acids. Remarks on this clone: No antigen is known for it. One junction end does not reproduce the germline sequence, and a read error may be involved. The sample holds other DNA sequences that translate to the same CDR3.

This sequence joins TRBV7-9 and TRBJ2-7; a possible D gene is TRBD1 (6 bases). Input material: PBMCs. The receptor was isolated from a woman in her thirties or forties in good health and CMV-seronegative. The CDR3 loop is CSSSSQGYEQYF. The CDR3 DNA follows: TGTTCCAGCAGCTCCCAGGGGTACGAGCAGTACTTC. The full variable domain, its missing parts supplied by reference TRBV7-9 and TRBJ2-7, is DTGVSQNPRHKITKRGQNVTFRCDPISEHNRLYWYRQTLGQGPEFLTYFQNEAQLEKSRLLSDRFSAERPKGSFSTLEIQRTEQGDSAMYLCSSSSQGYEQYFGPGTRLTVT.